The 24 T cell receptor beta chains presented below share a single source sample, sequenced in a study of beta chain features in type 1 diabetes. Study-level points and caveats: A moderate, significant TCRB CDR3 shortening appeared in type 1 diabetes across four CD4+ subsets.

Of the isolated RNA, all was reverse transcribed, and so the sequenced material was expressed TCRB transcripts. The method was immunoSEQ multiplex PCR; TCRdb's version includes in-frame clones alone and lacks a portion of them. The data show under 300,000 clones, with about a sixth seen just once and 0.085% held by the top ten. These receptors lack a known antigen. The specimen was naive CD4+ T cells from blood. Every receptor here comes from a man under 40 with type 1 diabetes.

The CDR3 region has the DNA TGTGCCAGCAGTCCAAGACCGGGACAGGGATTCGAAAAACTGTTTTTT. Amino acid sequence: CASSPRPGQGFEKLFF. The chain joins TRBV27 to TRBJ1-4; 9 bases are shared with TRBD1. Trimming at V came to 5 bases and at J to 8 bases, leaving 12 bases not matched to a gene. Germline V gene sequence: CDR1 MNHEY, CDR2 SMNVEV (reference sequence). The CDR3 spans 16 residues.

This chain uses TRBV5-4 with TRBJ1-4, with a weak D call TRBD1 (5 bases). Between the trimmed V and J ends, which lost 3 bases and 0 bases, there was a span of 9 bases. This CDR3 comprises 15 residues. Per germline, CDR1 SGHNT and CDR2 YYREEE (reference sequence). DNA for the CDR3: TGTGCCAGCAGCTCCGACAGATCAACTAATGAAAAACTGTTTTTT. Its protein product is CASSSDRSTNEKLFF. Drawing the rest from reference TRBV5-4 and TRBJ1-4, the complete variable domain is ETGVTQSPTHLIKTRGQQVTLRCSSQSGHNTVSWYQQALGQGPQFIFQYYREEENGRGNFPPRFSGLQFPNYSSELNVNALELDDSALYLCASSSDRSTNEKLFFGSGTQLSVL.

The chain links TRBV9 to TRBJ2-1; D ambiguous. Germline values: CDR1 SGDLS, CDR2 YYNGEE. There are 13 residues in the CDR3. Trimming pared 0 bases from V and 4 bases from J, leaving 5 bases between. DNA for the CDR3: TGTGCCAGCAGCGTAGACTTTTACAATGAGCAGTTCTTC. Protein sequence: CASSVDFYNEQFF.

The rearrangement joins TRBV11-2 to TRBJ2-7; 10 bases agree with TRBD2. The CDR3 spans 15 residues. Germline assignment: CDR1 SGHAT and CDR2 FQNNGV. The V and J ends lost 2 bases and 3 bases, in that order; junction bases with no gene match: 4. CDR3 nucleotide sequence: TGTGCCAGCAGCTTACGGACTAGCGGAAACTACGAGCAGTACTTC. It is translated as CASSLRTSGNYEQYF.

This clone was seen only a few times. The chain couples TRBV7-2 to TRBJ2-3; TRBD1 agrees at 8 bases. The junction had 5 bases not matched to a gene; V was cut back by 1 base and J by 5 bases. Germline-derived CDR1 and CDR2 are SGHTA and FQGNSA. This CDR3 is built from 15 residues. CDR3 nucleotides: TGTGCCAGCAGCTTAGGCGGCAGGGGGCAAGATACGCAGTATTTT. Translated: CASSLGGRGQDTQYF.

The sample holds a few counts of this clone. The chain joins TRBV30 to TRBJ1-5, with no clear D. The germline V and J ends were trimmed by 3 bases and 9 bases, with 15 bases remaining between them. The CDR3 loop spans 13 amino acids. Germline lookup yields CDR1 GTSNPN and CDR2 SVGIG (reference sequence). Here the CDR3 DNA reads TGTGCCTGGAGCCTCAAGGACTTGACGCCCCAGCATTTT. It yields the protein CAWSLKDLTPQHF.

The chain uses TRBV5-4 and TRBJ2-5, with D maybe TRBD1 (6 bases). The CDR3 is 14 amino acids. CDR1 and CDR2 (germline): SGHNT, YYREEE (reference sequence). V was shortened by 3 bases and J by 1 base, with 10 bases between the two germline ends. Here the CDR3 DNA reads TGTGCCAGCAGCTCGGGACACTTCCAAGAGACCCAGTACTTC. Amino acids: CASSSGHFQETQYF.

The chain uses TRBV29-1 and TRBJ2-1, with 11 bases identical to TRBD2. Trimming cost V 6 bases and J 3 bases; bases outside gene matches: 4. CDR3 length equals 14 residues. Germline CDR1 is SQVTM and CDR2 is ANQGSEA. The CDR3 DNA is TGCAGCGTCACCGGGACTAGCGGCTACAATGAGCAGTTCTTC. Translated: CSVTGTSGYNEQFF.

This clone was seen a few times. This chain joins TRBV9 and TRBJ2-5; 9 bases map to TRBD2. Germline V gene sequence: CDR1 SGDLS, CDR2 YYNGEE. V was pared by 1 base and J by 4 bases, with 11 bases of the junction left unmatched. This CDR3 has 17 amino acids. CDR3 DNA sequence: TGTGCCAGCAGCGTAACAGTCTCAGCGGGAGGCGGAGAGACCCAGTACTTC. Its translation is CASSVTVSAGGGETQYF.

The chain is built from TRBV29-1 and TRBJ2-7; 9 nucleotides align to TRBD1. Germline V gene sequence: CDR1 SQVTM, CDR2 ANQGSEA. The V and J ends lost 7 bases and 5 bases, in that order; junction bases with no gene match: 9. The CDR3 covers 13 residues. In DNA, the CDR3 is TGCAGCGGCAAGACAGGGGGTCTCGACGAGCAGTACTTC. Its translation is CSGKTGGLDEQYF.

This clone has just a few counts. J is TRBJ2-5 and V is TRBV7-2; weak D call: TRBD2 (6 bases). This CDR3 contains 15 residues. In germline, CDR1 is SGHTA, CDR2 FQGNSA. Trimming shortened V by 4 bases and J by 5 bases, and 17 bases separated the two germline ends. This CDR3 is CASSSQRAALETQYF. In DNA, the CDR3 is TGTGCCAGCAGCTCGCAGCGGGCCGCACTGGAGACCCAGTACTTC.

V and J are TRBV7-9 and TRBJ2-7; D call uncertain. Germline CDR1 reads SEHNR; CDR2 reads FQNEAQ (reference sequence). The CDR3 sequence is 13 residues long. V lost 1 base and J lost 2, with 6 bases in between. CDR3 in amino acids: CASSLVGTYEQYF. The CDR3 nucleotides read TGTGCCAGCAGCTTAGTGGGGACCTACGAGCAGTACTTC.

This clone was picked up a small number of times. The chain is built from TRBV30 and TRBJ2-1; 9 bases map to TRBD2. The germline V gene has CDR1 GTSNPN and CDR2 SVGIG (reference sequence). The CDR3 runs 14 residues. V was pared by 3 bases and J by 8 bases, with 8 bases of the junction left unmatched. CDR3: CAWSGGGTSYEQFF. CDR3 bases: TGTGCCTGGAGCGGCGGGGGGACTAGCTATGAGCAGTTCTTC.

The CDR3 DNA follows: TGTGCCAGCAGCAAAGGAAGGAGCTCCTACGAGCAGTACTTC. Protein: CASSKGRSSYEQYF. The chain carries TRBV21-1 and TRBJ2-7; the table's D gene call, TRBD2, was not cross checked with the DNA. TRBV21-1 counts as a pseudogene. The CDR3 loop spans 14 amino acids.

V gene TRBV29-1 combines with J gene TRBJ1-2; no reliable D call. Germline values: CDR1 SQVTM, CDR2 ANQGSEA. This CDR3 is built from 13 residues. Trimming took 0 bases from V and 2 from J, leaving 7 bases between them. DNA for the CDR3: TGCAGCGTTGAAGATTTCGGCAACTATGGCTACACCTTC. This gives the protein CSVEDFGNYGYTF.

This chain uses TRBV10-3 with TRBJ1-1; D is perhaps TRBD1 (5 bases). The CDR3 is 12 residues long. Deletions cut 8 bases from V and 0 bases from J, with 7 bases between. CDR1 and CDR2 from the germline V gene are ENHRY and SYGVKD. The CDR3 protein is CAIGGVNTEAFF. The DNA for the CDR3 is TGTGCCATCGGAGGGGTGAACACTGAAGCTTTCTTT.

The J gene is TRBJ2-7, the V gene TRBV15, with D uncertain. Trimming took off 4 bases at V and 4 bases at J, with 20 bases between the two ends. Per the germline V gene, CDR1 is LNHNV and CDR2 is YYDKDF (reference sequence). The CDR3 runs to 16 residues. The DNA of the CDR3 is TGTGCCACCAGCAATTTCTTAGGGCCCGGTGGTTACGAGCAGTACTTC. As protein: CATSNFLGPGGYEQYF.

This chain links TRBV14 with TRBJ2-1; TRBD2 agrees at 8 bases. V trimming: 4 bases; J trimming: 6 bases; junction bases outside the gene matches: 8. The CDR3 is 15 amino acids. The germline V gene encodes CDR1 SGHDN and CDR2 FVKESK. DNA of the CDR3: TGTGCCAGCAGCCCCCGGACTAGCTGGCTCAATGAGCAGTTCTTC. It codes for CASSPRTSWLNEQFF.

This clone was counted between two and nine times. CDR3 loop: CASSLGREVYQETQYF. The CDR3 bases are TGTGCCAGCAGCTTGGGTCGGGAGGTATACCAAGAGACCCAGTACTTC. The chain carries TRBV7-9 and TRBJ2-5, with TRBD2 matching over 7 bases. Germline CDR1 is SEHNR and CDR2 is FQNEAQ (reference sequence). Trimming removed 3 bases from V and 0 bases from J; junction bases left unmatched: 7. The CDR3 runs to 16 residues.

The genes are TRBV18 and TRBJ2-1; possible D gene TRBD2, 6 bases. Germline V gene sequence: CDR1 KGHSH, CDR2 LQKENI. The CDR3 is made up of 14 amino acids. Deletions cut 4 bases from V and 9 bases from J, with 16 bases between. CDR3 in DNA: TGTGCCAGCTCACGACCGGGACTGACGGGTGAGCAGTTCTTC. Amino acid sequence: CASSRPGLTGEQFF.

This chain uses TRBV7-8 with TRBJ2-3; TRBD1 matches 10 bases. Per the germline V gene, CDR1 is SGHVS and CDR2 is FQNEAQ. After removal of 5 bases from V and 3 bases from J, the junction contained 2 bases not matched to a gene. This CDR3 region has 14 residues. The CDR3 here is CASSQGQGTDTQYF. CDR3 DNA sequence: TGTGCCAGCAGCCAGGGACAGGGGACAGATACGCAGTATTTT. The whole variable domain, remainder taken from reference TRBV7-8 and TRBJ2-3, is GAGVSQSPRYKVAKRGQDVALRCDPISGHVSLFWYQQALGQGPEFLTYFQNEAQLDKSGLPSDRFFAERPEGSVSTLKIQRTQQEDSAVYLCASSQGQGTDTQYFGPGTRLTVL.

This clone was recorded a few times. The CDR3 loop reads CASKGLQGADYGYTF. The CDR3, as DNA: TGTGCCAGCAAAGGGCTACAGGGGGCGGACTATGGCTACACCTTC. The chain combines TRBV7-2 with TRBJ1-2; TRBD1 matches at 9 bases. Germline V gene sequence: CDR1 SGHTA, CDR2 FQGNSA. This CDR3 contains 15 residues. Trimming cost V 7 bases and J 3 bases; bases outside gene matches: 9.

A few counts support this clone. V usage is TRBV28 and J usage is TRBJ2-7; D possibly corresponds to TRBD2 (6 bases). Germline V gene sequence: CDR1 MDHEN, CDR2 SYDVKM. The ends were cut back, 10 bases at V and 0 bases at J, with 13 bases in the middle. CDR3 length: 13 residues. The CDR3 reads CATRLGSSYEQYF. The CDR3, as DNA: TGTGCCACAAGGCTCGGGAGCTCCTACGAGCAGTACTTC.

The chain couples TRBV2 to TRBJ2-7; 9 positions agree with TRBD2. The V gene end was trimmed by 5 bases and the J gene end by 3 bases; junction bases not matched to a gene: 8. Germline V CDR1 and CDR2: SNHLY, FYNNEI. This CDR3 contains 15 residues. The CDR3 here is CASSQSGRRDYEQYF. For the CDR3, the DNA is TGTGCCAGCAGTCAAAGCGGGAGGCGTGACTACGAGCAGTACTTC.